This TCR beta chain was found in a study of cytomegalovirus exposure and HLA in healthy donors. PCR employed 60 Vbeta and 13 Jbeta primers. Sequencing was performed with immunoSEQ multiplex PCR; in TCRdb, only in-frame clones are kept and a portion is missing. This table has 110,000 or so clones, 70% to 80% appearing once. V was trimmed by 8 bases and J by 2 bases, leaving 10 bases between them. Germline values: CDR1 MNHEY, CDR2 SVGAGI. The CDR3 contains 12 residues. The genes are TRBV6-5 and TRBJ2-7; no reliable D call. Specimen: PBMCs. The TCR originated in a middle-aged woman in good health and CMV-seropositive. The CDR3 bases are TGTGCCAGCGGGTCAGGCCCCTACGAGCAGTACTTC. Protein sequence: CASGSGPYEQYF.